The rows below give T cell receptor beta chains drawn from one sample of a study of tumor and adjacent non-tumor tissue in lung cancer. TCRdb reanalysed the multiplex PCR reads using MiXCR and keeps one entry per CDR3 protein. Among around 120,000 distinct CDR3 sequences listed, 66% were seen once. The sample comprised lung tumor tissue. All receptors derive from a young man with non-small cell lung cancer. Both conserved end residues are part of each CDR3.

v_gene: TRBV20-1; j_gene: TRBJ2-7; CDR3aa: CSARDFFVGQPNEQYF
v_gene: TRBV6-1; j_gene: TRBJ2-1; CDR3aa: CACSEPPGLAGVRNEQFF
v_gene: TRBV30; j_gene: TRBJ1-5; CDR3aa: CAWSPDIPPQHF
v_gene: TRBV20-1; j_gene: TRBJ2-5; CDR3aa: CSVNDLRQEAQYF
v_gene: TRBV12-3/TRBV12-4; j_gene: TRBJ1-2; CDR3aa: CASSFLLTGGSSGYTF
v_gene: TRBV20-1; j_gene: TRBJ2-7; CDR3aa: CSASRELSYEQYF
v_gene: TRBV6-2/TRBV6-3; j_gene: TRBJ1-1; CDR3aa: CASGPGLEAFF
v_gene: TRBV11-2; j_gene: TRBJ1-1; CDR3aa: CAGSLIGDGTETFF
v_gene: TRBV6-2/TRBV6-3; j_gene: TRBJ1-2; CDR3aa: CASSYSSLDGYTF
v_gene: TRBV12-3/TRBV12-4; j_gene: TRBJ2-7; CDR3aa: CASSARGTGSYEQYF
v_gene: TRBV11-1; j_gene: TRBJ2-4; CDR3aa: CASTHSGRPTKNIQYF
v_gene: TRBV12-3/TRBV12-4; j_gene: TRBJ1-4; CDR3aa: CASSLVGDFEKLFF
v_gene: TRBV6-2/TRBV6-3; j_gene: TRBJ1-2; CDR3aa: CASLGAIGGYIF
v_gene: TRBV6-4; j_gene: TRBJ1-5; CDR3aa: CASSDITQRNQPQHF
v_gene: TRBV20-1; j_gene: TRBJ1-1; CDR3aa: CSAHLRGLHTEAFF
v_gene: TRBV20-1; j_gene: TRBJ2-1; CDR3aa: CSALAGAKGEQFF
v_gene: TRBV5-5; j_gene: TRBJ2-3; CDR3aa: CASSRVEADTQYF
v_gene: TRBV11-2; j_gene: TRBJ2-1; CDR3aa: CARDLWGGNGQFF
v_gene: TRBV6-2/TRBV6-3; j_gene: TRBJ2-3; CDR3aa: CASSRLAGVTDTQYF
v_gene: TRBV4-1; j_gene: TRBJ2-1; CDR3aa: CASCQNPGILLDEQFF
v_gene: TRBV20-1; j_gene: TRBJ2-3; CDR3aa: CSARESVGLASTEYF
v_gene: TRBV5-1; j_gene: TRBJ2-5; CDR3aa: CASSLGTGILQETQYF
v_gene: TRBV6-1; j_gene: TRBJ2-7; CDR3aa: CASSEGGINYEQYF
v_gene: TRBV11-2; j_gene: TRBJ1-3; CDR3aa: CASSAERDSGNTIYF
v_gene: TRBV20-1; j_gene: TRBJ2-2; CDR3aa: CSVKKTSNTGELFF
v_gene: TRBV5-1; j_gene: TRBJ2-6; CDR3aa: CASSTFPSGANVLTF
v_gene: TRBV20-1; j_gene: TRBJ2-7; CDR3aa: CSASDLRGGTGFSEQYF
v_gene: TRBV5-4; j_gene: TRBJ1-1; CDR3aa: CANSSEGRRNTEAFF
v_gene: TRBV5-6; j_gene: TRBJ2-2; CDR3aa: CANSHPGSTGELFF
v_gene: TRBV5-1; j_gene: TRBJ2-5; CDR3aa: CASSLEQPGQETQYF
v_gene: TRBV20-1; j_gene: TRBJ2-5; CDR3aa: CSAIGGGWQETQYF
v_gene: TRBV5-4; j_gene: TRBJ1-2; CDR3aa: CASSLPQGSYGYTF
v_gene: TRBV4-1; j_gene: TRBJ1-1; CDR3aa: CASSQDGRWNTEAFF
v_gene: TRBV28; j_gene: TRBJ2-1; CDR3aa: CASSENTAGGLYNEQFF
v_gene: TRBV5-5; j_gene: TRBJ2-7; CDR3aa: CAISSNPSGRTAYEQYF
v_gene: TRBV20-1; j_gene: TRBJ1-1; CDR3aa: CSARDEETLEAIF
v_gene: TRBV10-2; j_gene: TRBJ2-5; CDR3aa: CASRGTSGAQETQYF
v_gene: TRBV12-3/TRBV12-4; j_gene: TRBJ2-2; CDR3aa: CASMTGNTGELFF